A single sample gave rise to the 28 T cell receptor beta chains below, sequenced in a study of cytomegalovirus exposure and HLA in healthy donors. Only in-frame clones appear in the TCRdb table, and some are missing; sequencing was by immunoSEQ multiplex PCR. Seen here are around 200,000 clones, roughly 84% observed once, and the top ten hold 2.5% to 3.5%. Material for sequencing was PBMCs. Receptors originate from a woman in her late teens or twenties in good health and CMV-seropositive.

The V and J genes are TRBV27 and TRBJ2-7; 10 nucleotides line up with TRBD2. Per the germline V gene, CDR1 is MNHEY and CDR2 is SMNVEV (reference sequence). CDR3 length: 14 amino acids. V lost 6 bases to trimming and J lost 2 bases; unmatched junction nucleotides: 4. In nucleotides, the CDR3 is TGTGCCAGCAGCCCTAGCGGGGGCCCCTACGAGCAGTACTTC. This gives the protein CASSPSGGPYEQYF.

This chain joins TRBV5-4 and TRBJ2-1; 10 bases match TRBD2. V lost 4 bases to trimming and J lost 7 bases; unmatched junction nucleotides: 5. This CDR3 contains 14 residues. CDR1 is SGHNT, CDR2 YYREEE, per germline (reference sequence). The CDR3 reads CASSSQRGGNEQFF. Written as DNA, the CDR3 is TGTGCCAGCAGCAGCCAGCGGGGGGGGAATGAGCAGTTCTTC. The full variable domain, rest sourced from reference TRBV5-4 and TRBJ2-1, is ETGVTQSPTHLIKTRGQQVTLRCSSQSGHNTVSWYQQALGQGPQFIFQYYREEENGRGNFPPRFSGLQFPNYSSELNVNALELDDSALYLCASSSQRGGNEQFFGPGTRLTVL.

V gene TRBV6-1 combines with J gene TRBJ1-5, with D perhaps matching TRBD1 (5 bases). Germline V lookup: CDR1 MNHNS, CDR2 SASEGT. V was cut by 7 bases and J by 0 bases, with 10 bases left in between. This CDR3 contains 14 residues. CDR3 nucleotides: TGTGCCAGCAAGACAGACCATAGCAATCAGCCCCAGCATTTT. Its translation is CASKTDHSNQPQHF.

The CDR3 sequence: CATWGSGGQETQYF. CDR3 in DNA: TGTGCCACCTGGGGTAGCGGGGGTCAAGAGACCCAGTACTTC. The V call is TRBV7-8, the J call TRBJ2-5; 9 nucleotides agree with TRBD2. V shed 10 bases and J 2 bases; nucleotides not matched to a gene: 8. Germline lookup yields CDR1 SGHVS and CDR2 FQNEAQ. There are 14 residues in the CDR3.

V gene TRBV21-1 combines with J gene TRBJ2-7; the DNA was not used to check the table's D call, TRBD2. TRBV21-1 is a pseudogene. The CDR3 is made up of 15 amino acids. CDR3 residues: CASSKAGTPPYEQYF. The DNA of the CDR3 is TGTGCCAGCAGCAAAGCGGGGACTCCGCCCTACGAGCAGTACTTC.

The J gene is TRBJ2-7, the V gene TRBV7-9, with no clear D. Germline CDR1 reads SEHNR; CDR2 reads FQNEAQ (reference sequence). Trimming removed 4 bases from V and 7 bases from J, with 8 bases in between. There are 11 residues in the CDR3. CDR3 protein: CASSSLGEQYF. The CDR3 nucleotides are TGTGCCAGCAGCTCCCTAGGTGAGCAGTACTTC.

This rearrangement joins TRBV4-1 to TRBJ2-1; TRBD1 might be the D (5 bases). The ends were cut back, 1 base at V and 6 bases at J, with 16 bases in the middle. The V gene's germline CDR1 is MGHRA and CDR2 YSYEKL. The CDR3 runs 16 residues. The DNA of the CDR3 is TGCGCCAGCAGCCAAGCCCCTCTAACAGGTATCAATGAGCAGTTCTTC. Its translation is CASSQAPLTGINEQFF.

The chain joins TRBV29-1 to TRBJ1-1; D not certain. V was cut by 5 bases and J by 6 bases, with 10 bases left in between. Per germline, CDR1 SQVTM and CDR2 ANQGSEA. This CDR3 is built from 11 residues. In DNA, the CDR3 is TGCAGCGTTTCTACGAGCGCTGAAGCTTTCTTT. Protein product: CSVSTSAEAFF.

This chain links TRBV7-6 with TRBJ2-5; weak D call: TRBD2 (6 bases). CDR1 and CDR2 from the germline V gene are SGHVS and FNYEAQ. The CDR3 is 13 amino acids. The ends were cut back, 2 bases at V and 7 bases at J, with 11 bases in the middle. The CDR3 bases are TGTGCCAGCAGCTTAACGGAGGGCCCGACCCAGTACTTC. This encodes CASSLTEGPTQYF. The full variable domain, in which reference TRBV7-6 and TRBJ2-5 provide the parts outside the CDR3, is GAGVSQSPRYKVTKRGQDVALRCDPISGHVSLYWYRQALGQGPEFLTYFNYEAQQDKSGLPNDRFSAERPEGSISTLTIQRTEQRDSAMYRCASSLTEGPTQYFGPGTRLLVL.

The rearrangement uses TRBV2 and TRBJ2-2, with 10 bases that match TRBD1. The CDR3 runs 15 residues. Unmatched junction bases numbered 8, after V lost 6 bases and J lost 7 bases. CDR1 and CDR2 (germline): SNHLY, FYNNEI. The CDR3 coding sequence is TGTGCCAGCAGCGTAAGACAGGGGGCTGTCGGGGAGCTGTTTTTT. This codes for CASSVRQGAVGELFF.

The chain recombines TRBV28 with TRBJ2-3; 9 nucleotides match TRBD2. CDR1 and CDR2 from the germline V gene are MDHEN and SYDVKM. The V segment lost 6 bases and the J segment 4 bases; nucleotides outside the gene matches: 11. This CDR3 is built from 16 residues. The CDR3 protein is CASSIPGRGGADTQYF. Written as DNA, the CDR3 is TGTGCCAGCAGCATCCCGGGGCGCGGGGGGGCAGATACGCAGTATTTT.

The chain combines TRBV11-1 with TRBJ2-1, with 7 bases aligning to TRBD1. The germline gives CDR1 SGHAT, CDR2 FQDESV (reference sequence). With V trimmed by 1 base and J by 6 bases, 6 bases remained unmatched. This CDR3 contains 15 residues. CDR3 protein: CASSLEGGQSNEQFF. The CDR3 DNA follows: TGTGCCAGCAGCTTAGAAGGGGGACAGAGCAATGAGCAGTTCTTC.

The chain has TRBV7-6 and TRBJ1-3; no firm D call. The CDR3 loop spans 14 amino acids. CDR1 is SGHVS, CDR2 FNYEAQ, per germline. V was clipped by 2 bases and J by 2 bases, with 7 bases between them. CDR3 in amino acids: CASSLFQAGNTIYF. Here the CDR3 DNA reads TGTGCCAGCAGCTTATTTCAGGCTGGAAACACCATATATTTT.

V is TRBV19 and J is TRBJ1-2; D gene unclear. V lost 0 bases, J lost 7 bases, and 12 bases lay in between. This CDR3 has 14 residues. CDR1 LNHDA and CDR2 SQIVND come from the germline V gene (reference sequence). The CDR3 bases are TGTGCCAGTAGTATAGATTTCGGAGTGGGTGGCTACACCTTC. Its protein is CASSIDFGVGGYTF.

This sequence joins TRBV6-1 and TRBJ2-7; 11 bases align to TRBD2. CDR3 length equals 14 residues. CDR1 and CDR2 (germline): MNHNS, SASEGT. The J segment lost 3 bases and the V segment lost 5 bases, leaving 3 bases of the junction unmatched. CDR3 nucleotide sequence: TGTGCCAGCAGTTTTAGCGGGGGGGTCTACGAGCAGTACTTC. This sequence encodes CASSFSGGVYEQYF.

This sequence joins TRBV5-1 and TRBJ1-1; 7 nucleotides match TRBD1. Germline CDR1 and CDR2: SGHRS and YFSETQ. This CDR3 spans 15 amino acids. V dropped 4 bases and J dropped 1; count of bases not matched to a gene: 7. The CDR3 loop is CASSPIWDRNTEAFF. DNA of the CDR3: TGCGCCAGCAGCCCCATCTGGGACAGGAACACTGAAGCTTTCTTT.

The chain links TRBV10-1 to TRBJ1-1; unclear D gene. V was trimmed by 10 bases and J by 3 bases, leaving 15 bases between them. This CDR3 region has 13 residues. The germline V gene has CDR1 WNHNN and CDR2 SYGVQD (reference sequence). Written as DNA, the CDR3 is TGCGCCACAAAGTTAAATCCGGACACTGAAGCTTTCTTT. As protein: CATKLNPDTEAFF.

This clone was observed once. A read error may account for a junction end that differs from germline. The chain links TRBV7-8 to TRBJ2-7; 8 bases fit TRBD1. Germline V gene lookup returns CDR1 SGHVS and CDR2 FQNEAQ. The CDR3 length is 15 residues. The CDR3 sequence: CASSLTWQGADEQYF. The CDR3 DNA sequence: TGTGCCAGTAGCTTAACTTGGCAGGGGGCCGACGAGCAGTACTTC.

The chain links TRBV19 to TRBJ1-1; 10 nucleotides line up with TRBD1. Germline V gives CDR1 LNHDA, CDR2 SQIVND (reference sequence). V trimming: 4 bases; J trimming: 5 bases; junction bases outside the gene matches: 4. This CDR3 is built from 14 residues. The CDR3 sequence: CASSRQGAGTEAFF. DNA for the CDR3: TGTGCCAGTAGTAGACAGGGGGCTGGTACTGAAGCTTTCTTT.

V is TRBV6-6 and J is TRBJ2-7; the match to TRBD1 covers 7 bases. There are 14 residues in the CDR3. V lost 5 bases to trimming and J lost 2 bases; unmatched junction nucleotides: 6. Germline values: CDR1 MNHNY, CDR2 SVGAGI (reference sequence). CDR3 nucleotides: TGTGCCAGCAGTAACAACAGGGGTACCTACGAGCAGTACTTC. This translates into CASSNNRGTYEQYF.

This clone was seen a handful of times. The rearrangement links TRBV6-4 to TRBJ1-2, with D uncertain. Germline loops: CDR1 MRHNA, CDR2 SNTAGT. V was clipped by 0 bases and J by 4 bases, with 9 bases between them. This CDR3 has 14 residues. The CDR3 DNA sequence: TGTGCCAGCAGTGACTCGGAACAGAGCTATGGCTACACCTTC. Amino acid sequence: CASSDSEQSYGYTF.

This CDR3 reads CAISTGLAERPYNEQFF. In DNA form, the CDR3 reads TGTGCCATCAGCACAGGACTAGCGGAACGACCCTACAATGAGCAGTTCTTC. The chain carries TRBV10-3 and TRBJ2-1; the match to TRBD2 covers 10 bases. This CDR3 is 17 amino acids long. The junction had 10 bases not matched to a gene; V was cut back by 6 bases and J by 2 bases. Germline V CDR1 and CDR2: ENHRY, SYGVKD.

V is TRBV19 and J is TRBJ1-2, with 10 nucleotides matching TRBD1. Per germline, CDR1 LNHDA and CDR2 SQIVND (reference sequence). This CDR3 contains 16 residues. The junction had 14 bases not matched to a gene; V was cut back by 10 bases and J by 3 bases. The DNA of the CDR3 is TGTGCCATAAGAGGTCCGGGACAGGGGCTCCACTATGGCTACACCTTC. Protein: CAIRGPGQGLHYGYTF.

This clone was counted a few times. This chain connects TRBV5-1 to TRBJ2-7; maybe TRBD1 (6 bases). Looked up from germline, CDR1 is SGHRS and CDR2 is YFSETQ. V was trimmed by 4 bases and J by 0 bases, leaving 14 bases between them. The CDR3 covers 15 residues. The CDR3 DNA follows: TGCGCCAGCAGCCACCAGGGGCCCGGCTCCTACGAGCAGTACTTC. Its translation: CASSHQGPGSYEQYF.

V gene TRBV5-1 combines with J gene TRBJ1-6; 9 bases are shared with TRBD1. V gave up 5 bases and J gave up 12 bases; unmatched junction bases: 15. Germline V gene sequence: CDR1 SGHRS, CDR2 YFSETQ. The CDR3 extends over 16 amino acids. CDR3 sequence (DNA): TGCGCCAGCAGGACTTCTCCGGGACAGGGTTGGCTACCCCTCCACTTT. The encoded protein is CASRTSPGQGWLPLHF.

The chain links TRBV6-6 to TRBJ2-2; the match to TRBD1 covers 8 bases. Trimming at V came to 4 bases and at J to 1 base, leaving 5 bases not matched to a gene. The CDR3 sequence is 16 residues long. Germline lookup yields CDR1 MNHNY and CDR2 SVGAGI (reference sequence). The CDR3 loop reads CASSSDRGMNTGELFF. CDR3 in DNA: TGTGCCAGCAGTTCCGACAGGGGAATGAACACCGGGGAGCTGTTTTTT.

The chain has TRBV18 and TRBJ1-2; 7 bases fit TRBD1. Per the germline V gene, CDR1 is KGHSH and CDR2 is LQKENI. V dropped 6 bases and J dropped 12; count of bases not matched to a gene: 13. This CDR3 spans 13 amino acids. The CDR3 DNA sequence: TGTGCCAGCTCTCTCCAGGGGGGCATAAGTCACACCTTC. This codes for CASSLQGGISHTF. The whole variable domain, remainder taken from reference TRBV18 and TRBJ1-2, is NAGVMQNPRHLVRRRGQEARLRCSPMKGHSHVYWYRQLPEEGLKFMVYLQKENIIDESGMPKERFSAEFPKEGPSILRIQQVVRGDSAAYFCASSLQGGISHTFGSGTRLTVV.

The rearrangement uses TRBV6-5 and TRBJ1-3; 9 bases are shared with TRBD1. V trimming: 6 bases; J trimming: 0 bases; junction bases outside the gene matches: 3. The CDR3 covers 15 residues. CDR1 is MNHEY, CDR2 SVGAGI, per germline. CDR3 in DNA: TGTGCCAGCAGGGGACAGGGTCTCTCTGGAAACACCATATATTTT. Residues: CASRGQGLSGNTIYF.